This TCR beta chain was sequenced in a study of shared clonotypes between healthy human individuals. Study outcomes and limitations: Clonotype sharing among donors likely depends on sequencing depth. Sampling was confined to blood; repertoires within tissues likely differ. Larger richness was generally estimated for naive than memory subsets.

TCRdb's copy holds only in-frame clones and misses some; the assay was immunoSEQ multiplex PCR. In the table there are 2 million to 3 million clones, 90% to 95% of which are singletons. Splitting of CD4+ cells produced CD45RA+ naive and CD45RA-negative memory subsets. A remark on this clone: Antigen: not known.

V was cut by 0 bases and J by 0 bases, with 8 bases left in between. The CDR3 runs 16 residues. Germline V lookup: CDR1 SEHNR, CDR2 FQNEAQ (reference sequence). This receptor was obtained from a man younger than 35 in good health. Some clones in this sample may be carry-over from other donors' samples. Sequencing was carried out using naive CD4+ T cells from PBMCs. The subset: CD45RA+ positively selected. This chain links TRBV7-9 with TRBJ2-2; the D is unclear. The CDR3 protein is CASSLAPASNTGELFF. The CDR3, as DNA: TGTGCCAGCAGCTTAGCGCCAGCATCGAACACCGGGGAGCTGTTTTTT. Full variable domain (rest looked up from reference TRBV7-9 and TRBJ2-2): DTGVSQNPRHKITKRGQNVTFRCDPISEHNRLYWYRQTLGQGPEFLTYFQNEAQLEKSRLLSDRFSAERPKGSFSTLEIQRTEQGDSAMYLCASSLAPASNTGELFFGEGSRLTVL.